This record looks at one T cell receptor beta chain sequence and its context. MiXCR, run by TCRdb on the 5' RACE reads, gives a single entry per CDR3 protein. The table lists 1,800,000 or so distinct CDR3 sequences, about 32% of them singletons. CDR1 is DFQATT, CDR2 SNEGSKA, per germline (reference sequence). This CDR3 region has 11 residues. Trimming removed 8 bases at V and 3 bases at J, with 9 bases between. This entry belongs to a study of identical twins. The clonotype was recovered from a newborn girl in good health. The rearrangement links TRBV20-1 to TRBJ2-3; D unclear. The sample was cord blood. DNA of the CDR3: TGCAGTATCTCCCGGACAGATACGCAGTATTTT. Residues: CSISRTDTQYF.